This TCR beta chain was captured by sequencing in a study of cytomegalovirus exposure and HLA in healthy donors. Study-wide background: Around 190 million T cells yielded 90 million to 130 million unique TCR beta sequences, as an earlier analysis found.

Unmatched junction bases numbered 10, after V lost 3 bases and J lost 3 bases. The CDR3 totals 18 residues. Germline CDR1 reads SGDLS; CDR2 reads YYNGEE. The PCR had 60 Vbeta and 13 Jbeta primers. Assay: immunoSEQ multiplex PCR; the TCRdb copy retains only in-frame clones and omits some. Among approximately 200,000 clones, around 76% were seen once, and the ten largest hold about 1.9%. The receptor was isolated from a young man in good health and CMV-seronegative. What was sequenced was PBMCs. The genes are TRBV9 and TRBJ2-3, with TRBD2 identical over 13 bases. The CDR3 bases are TGTGCCAGCAGCGGAGGACTAGCGGGAGTACTTAGGACAGATACGCAGTATTTT. It specifies CASSGGLAGVLRTDTQYF.